Presented here are 15 T cell receptor beta chains from one specimen sequenced in a study of blood T cell repertoires in COVID-19. Some clones are missing from TCRdb's copy, which holds only in-frame ones; the method was immunoSEQ multiplex PCR. Of 140,000 or so clones in the sample, approximately 73% were seen once. The sequencing sample was made of peripheral blood. These receptors were obtained from a man in his fifties or sixties with acute or convalescent COVID-19.

Here the CDR3 DNA reads TGTGCCAGCAGCCGGGACAGGGGCTCCTACGAGCAGTACTTC. It translates to CASSRDRGSYEQYF. The chain joins TRBV6-5 to TRBJ2-7, with TRBD1 matching 10 bases. The CDR3 runs 14 residues. V trimming: 6 bases; J trimming: 0 bases; junction bases outside the gene matches: 2. Germline V gene lookup returns CDR1 MNHEY and CDR2 SVGAGI.

J is TRBJ1-6 and V is TRBV9, with 8 bases aligning to TRBD1. V lost 0 bases, J lost 10 bases, and 12 bases stayed unmatched. From germline, CDR1 is SGDLS and CDR2 YYNGEE. This CDR3 is built from 17 residues. CDR3 sequence: CASSVAGRQGSGSPLHF. As DNA, the CDR3 is TGTGCCAGCAGCGTAGCCGGCCGACAGGGGTCTGGGTCACCCCTCCACTTT.

The V and J genes are TRBV7-9 and TRBJ2-7, with 9 positions matching TRBD1. The CDR3 totals 14 residues. Germline V gene data show CDR1 as SEHNR and CDR2 as FQNEAQ (reference sequence). V lost 6 bases and J lost 4; bases outside the gene matches: 7. The DNA of the CDR3 is TGTGCCAGCAGAACCGGGACAGGGACTTACGAGCAGTACTTC. Its protein product is CASRTGTGTYEQYF.

For this clone: This sample includes further DNA sequences coding for the same CDR3. This sequence joins TRBV7-9 and TRBJ2-3, with D possibly matching TRBD2 (5 bases). The germline V and J ends were trimmed by 3 bases and 1 base, with 8 bases remaining between them. Germline CDR1 and CDR2: SEHNR and FQNEAQ (reference sequence). The CDR3 consists of 14 residues. The chain's CDR3 is CASSFTGGTDTQYF. The CDR3 DNA sequence: TGTGCCAGCAGCTTCACCGGGGGCACAGATACGCAGTATTTT.

This clone was seen a handful of times. The rearrangement links TRBV15 to TRBJ1-5, with 10 bases lining up with TRBD1. V gave up 1 base and J gave up 6 bases; unmatched junction bases: 0. The CDR3 is 14 amino acids. Germline loops: CDR1 LNHNV, CDR2 YYDKDF (reference sequence). The CDR3 sequence is CATSRGTGGQPQHF. In DNA form, the CDR3 reads TGTGCCACCAGCAGAGGGACAGGGGGTCAGCCCCAGCATTTT.

V is TRBV15 and J is TRBJ2-1; TRBD2 aligns across 7 bases. Germline V CDR1 and CDR2: LNHNV, YYDKDF (reference sequence). The J segment lost 7 bases and the V segment lost 5 bases, leaving 8 bases of the junction unmatched. This CDR3 has 14 residues. The CDR3 region is CATSPTSDRNEQFF. In DNA form, the CDR3 reads TGTGCCACCAGCCCAACTAGCGATCGGAATGAGCAGTTCTTC.

The chain uses TRBV5-5 and TRBJ1-5; a possible D gene is TRBD1 (5 bases). The germline V gene encodes CDR1 SGHKS and CDR2 YYEKEE (reference sequence). The V gene lost 1 base and the J gene lost 3 bases, with 11 bases spanning the gap. The CDR3 covers 15 residues. The CDR3 sequence: CASSLSGGPNQPQHF. The CDR3 DNA reads as TGTGCCAGCAGCTTGTCGGGGGGTCCCAATCAGCCCCAGCATTTT.

The rearrangement uses TRBV10-3 and TRBJ2-1; D might be TRBD1 (5 bases). The V gene's germline CDR1 is ENHRY and CDR2 SYGVKD. V dropped 2 bases and J dropped 0 bases, with 5 bases sitting between them. This CDR3 spans 14 amino acids. CDR3 amino acids: CAISEDSSYNEQFF. In DNA form, the CDR3 reads TGTGCCATCAGTGAGGACAGCTCCTACAATGAGCAGTTCTTC.

The chain has TRBV10-3 and TRBJ1-3, with D uncertain. This CDR3 region has 13 residues. The V gene lost 4 bases and the J gene lost 1 base, with 5 bases spanning the gap. The germline V gene encodes CDR1 ENHRY and CDR2 SYGVKD. The CDR3 sequence: CAISGESGNTIYF. The CDR3 DNA reads TGTGCCATCAGTGGCGAATCTGGAAACACCATATATTTT.

The chain combines TRBV3-1 (or the pseudogene TRBV3-2) with TRBJ2-7; 8 bases are a match to TRBD2. Germline trimming cut 9 bases from V and 2 bases from J; bases unmatched to any gene: 9. The CDR3 is 14 amino acids. CDR1 and CDR2 (germline): LGHDT, YNNKEL (reference sequence). In nucleotides, the CDR3 is TGTGCCAGTAAGCCGAGCGGGAGACCCTACGAGCAGTACTTC. It codes for CASKPSGRPYEQYF.

CDR3 coding DNA: TGTGCCAGCAGTTACTTTGGGACTGTGCCCACAGATACGCAGTATTTT. Encoded protein: CASSYFGTVPTDTQYF. This chain links TRBV6-5 with TRBJ2-3; a weak D match, TRBD2 (6 bases). In germline, CDR1 is MNHEY, CDR2 SVGAGI. The V end was cut by 1 base, the J end by 2 bases, with 13 bases between. The length of the CDR3 is 16 residues.

V gene TRBV5-1 combines with J gene TRBJ2-3, with TRBD2 as a possible D gene (6 bases). The CDR3 is 16 amino acids. CDR1 is SGHRS, CDR2 YFSETQ, per germline. The V gene lost 5 bases and the J gene lost 2 bases, with 18 bases spanning the gap. CDR3 sequence (DNA): TGCGCCAGCAGTTCTCCCCGGGGGTTCCCCACAGATACGCAGTATTTT. It encodes CASSSPRGFPTDTQYF.

The rearrangement uses TRBV10-2 and TRBJ2-5; 9 bases are a match to TRBD2. Germline V gene lookup returns CDR1 WSHSY and CDR2 SAAADI. This CDR3 has 14 residues. Trimming cost V 4 bases and J 8 bases; bases outside gene matches: 8. The CDR3 DNA reads as TGCGCCAGCAGTGTAGGAGCTAGCGGGGCCACCCAGTACTTC. Its translation: CASSVGASGATQYF.

This rearrangement joins TRBV7-9 to TRBJ2-3; 8 nucleotides match TRBD2. This CDR3 is built from 18 residues. V dropped 4 bases and J dropped 6; count of bases not matched to a gene: 18. CDR1 is SEHNR, CDR2 FQNEAQ, per germline (reference sequence). The CDR3 coding sequence is TGTGCCAGCAGCTCCACCTGGTCCCTAGCGGGCGTCACGGATACGCAGTATTTT. It translates to CASSSTWSLAGVTDTQYF.

The chain combines TRBV15 with TRBJ2-1, with a tentative D call TRBD2 (6 bases). In germline, CDR1 is LNHNV, CDR2 YYDKDF (reference sequence). The CDR3 contains 11 residues. The ends were cut back, 4 bases at V and 12 bases at J, with 10 bases in the middle. CDR3 residues: CATSTGLAQFF. In DNA, the CDR3 is TGTGCCACCAGCACGGGACTGGCGCAGTTCTTC.